This T cell receptor (beta chain) was captured in a study of radiation and T cells in renal cell carcinoma. Study details: Nephrectomy followed 15 Gy stereotactic body radiation by 4 weeks.

Data came from immunoSEQ multiplex PCR; TCRdb stores just in-frame clones and leaves some out. This repertoire shows 100,000 to 150,000 clones, 81% found once; its top ten account for 1.9%. V gave up 1 base and J gave up 5 bases; unmatched junction bases: 0. This CDR3 spans 13 amino acids. The germline V gene has CDR1 SGHNT and CDR2 YYREEE (reference sequence). Time point noted: blood 2 weeks post-SBRT. Treatment denoted: 15 Gy SBRT to primary tumor, nephrectomy 4 weeks later. Overall study results and limits: Top tumor clonotypes rose in blood 2 weeks post-radiation, then contracted. No pretreatment tumor biopsies were available for baseline clonotypes.

On this clone itself: Its antigen is as yet unknown.

This chain uses TRBV5-4 with TRBJ2-3; 8 nucleotides match TRBD2. The specimen comprised blood, sampled from a patient whose treatment included radiotherapy and nephrectomy. The clonotype comes from a woman in her fifties or sixties with renal cell carcinoma. This CDR3 reads CASSLRGGDTQYF. The CDR3 DNA reads TGTGCCAGCAGCTTGCGGGGGGGAGATACGCAGTATTTT.